The 19 T cell receptor beta chains in this list originate from one sample, sequenced in a study of cytomegalovirus exposure and HLA in healthy donors. Profiled with immunoSEQ multiplex PCR; TCRdb holds only in-frame clones, not every one. This sample has 130,000 to 150,000 clones; roughly 87% occur once, and the top ten carry 9%. Sequenced sample: PBMCs. The source is a young woman in good health and CMV-seropositive.

This rearrangement joins TRBV6-5 to TRBJ2-5, with 7 bases aligning to TRBD2. The CDR3 sequence is 15 residues long. V shed 0 bases and J 5 bases; nucleotides not matched to a gene: 6. Germline V gene lookup returns CDR1 MNHEY and CDR2 SVGAGI. The CDR3 loop reads CASSYSREGAETQYF. CDR3 nucleotides: TGTGCCAGCAGTTACTCGAGGGAGGGAGCTGAGACCCAGTACTTC.

The chain employs TRBV28 and TRBJ1-4, with 11 bases aligning to TRBD1. The CDR3 length is 17 residues. V was clipped by 6 bases and J by 8 bases; unmatched bases: 14. Germline V gene data show CDR1 as MDHEN and CDR2 as SYDVKM. The CDR3 is CASSKFRDRGDGEKLFF. The CDR3 DNA sequence: TGTGCCAGCAGCAAGTTCCGGGACAGGGGGGACGGAGAAAAACTGTTTTTT.

The rearrangement joins TRBV7-8 to TRBJ2-7; no definite D call. Trimming took 5 bases from V and 4 from J, leaving 9 bases between them. Germline CDR1 and CDR2: SGHVS and FQNEAQ. This CDR3 has 12 amino acids. The CDR3 sequence is CASSIPRYEQYF. The CDR3 DNA follows: TGTGCCAGCAGCATCCCGAGGTACGAGCAGTACTTC.

This clone was counted a few times. This sequence joins TRBV6-1 and TRBJ2-7, with 8 bases that match TRBD1. The CDR3 covers 14 residues. The J segment lost 1 base and the V segment lost 6 bases, leaving 5 bases of the junction unmatched. CDR1 and CDR2 from the germline V gene are MNHNS and SASEGT. The CDR3 sequence: CASRWTGSSYEQYF. The CDR3 DNA sequence: TGTGCCAGCAGGTGGACAGGGTCATCCTACGAGCAGTACTTC.

With respect to this clone: The identical CDR3 is also encoded by other nucleotide sequences in the sample. V usage is TRBV9 and J usage is TRBJ1-3; 10 nucleotides match TRBD1. The V and J ends lost 3 bases and 4 bases, in that order; junction bases with no gene match: 4. The germline CDR1 and CDR2 sequences are SGDLS and YYNGEE. The CDR3 sequence is 15 residues long. The DNA for the CDR3 is TGTGCCAGCAGCGCGGGACAGGGGAGCGGAAACACCATATATTTT. Amino acid sequence: CASSAGQGSGNTIYF.

The V gene is TRBV27, the J gene TRBJ2-7; 8 bases map to TRBD2. Unmatched junction bases numbered 12, after V lost 7 bases and J lost 7 bases. The CDR3 sequence is 14 residues long. Germline values: CDR1 MNHEY, CDR2 SMNVEV (reference sequence). DNA of the CDR3: TGTGCCAGCATGACGGGGGGGTCCCCCTGGGAGCAGTACTTC. It is translated as CASMTGGSPWEQYF.

The rearrangement uses TRBV5-4 and TRBJ2-7; 8 bases are a match to TRBD1. The V gene's germline CDR1 is SGHNT and CDR2 YYREEE (reference sequence). J was trimmed by 6 bases and V by 7 bases; bases with no gene match: 12. This CDR3 spans 14 amino acids. The CDR3 nucleotides are TGTGCCAGCGCCCCGGGAGACAGGGGCGGCGAGCAGTACTTC. Its translation: CASAPGDRGGEQYF.

This chain joins TRBV30 and TRBJ2-1; 8 bases align to TRBD2. Germline V gene data show CDR1 as GTSNPN and CDR2 as SVGIG (reference sequence). V dropped 0 bases and J dropped 5; count of bases not matched to a gene: 6. The CDR3 sequence is 15 residues long. CDR3 protein: CAWSVGSGGDNEQFF. DNA for the CDR3: TGTGCCTGGAGTGTGGGGAGCGGGGGAGACAATGAGCAGTTCTTC.

This chain uses TRBV4-3 with TRBJ2-7, with 9 bases that match TRBD1. The CDR3 contains 16 residues. Per germline, CDR1 LGHNA and CDR2 YSLEER. V was clipped by 1 base and J by 5 bases; unmatched bases: 9. The CDR3, as DNA: TGCGCCAGCAGCCAAGTCTGGGGACAGGGCCCCGACGAGCAGTACTTC. This encodes CASSQVWGQGPDEQYF.

This rearrangement joins TRBV11-3 to TRBJ2-3; 12 bases align to TRBD2. Looked up from germline, CDR1 is SGHNT and CDR2 is YENEEA. Germline trimming cut 1 base from V and 1 base from J; bases unmatched to any gene: 0. The CDR3 runs to 16 residues. CDR3 DNA sequence: TGTGCCAGCAGCTTAGGGACTAGCGGGGGCACAGATACGCAGTATTTT. This sequence encodes CASSLGTSGGTDTQYF.

The chain is built from TRBV11-3 and TRBJ1-4; D is perhaps TRBD1 (5 bases). CDR3 length: 14 amino acids. Trimming stripped 5 bases from V and 3 bases from J, with 10 bases between. Germline V CDR1 and CDR2: SGHNT, YENEEA. CDR3 in amino acids: CASSPGGANEKLFF. CDR3 nucleotide sequence: TGTGCCAGCAGCCCGGGGGGAGCTAATGAAAAACTGTTTTTT.

The rearrangement links TRBV30 to TRBJ2-3; D ambiguous. This CDR3 is 15 amino acids long. Trimming removed 0 bases at V and 2 bases at J, with 12 bases between. Germline CDR1 is GTSNPN and CDR2 is SVGIG (reference sequence). CDR3 amino acids: CAWSVFDSDTDTQYF. Written as DNA, the CDR3 is TGTGCCTGGAGTGTATTTGACTCCGACACAGATACGCAGTATTTT.

This clone occurred many times. The rearrangement links TRBV27 to TRBJ1-2; TRBD1 is a possible D gene (5 bases). V was pared by 5 bases and J by 0 bases, with 13 bases between. There are 15 residues in the CDR3. Germline CDR1 reads MNHEY; CDR2 reads SMNVEV (reference sequence). In nucleotides, the CDR3 is TGTGCCAGCAGTGCGGGACGGAACTCTAACTATGGCTACACCTTC. Translated: CASSAGRNSNYGYTF.

The J gene is TRBJ2-7, the V gene TRBV28; TRBD1 aligns across 8 bases. Germline V gene sequence: CDR1 MDHEN, CDR2 SYDVKM. After removal of 4 bases from V and 6 bases from J, the junction contained 8 bases not matched to a gene. The CDR3 sequence is 14 residues long. The CDR3 coding sequence is TGTGCCAGCAGTTCGCGACAGGGGCGTTTCGAGCAGTACTTC. This translates into CASSSRQGRFEQYF.

V is TRBV7-2 and J is TRBJ1-2, with D possibly matching TRBD1 (6 bases). Germline V lookup: CDR1 SGHTA, CDR2 FQGNSA. The CDR3 consists of 15 residues. Trimming cost V 4 bases and J 0 bases, with 12 bases left between them. The CDR3 DNA is TGTGCCAGCAGCTCCTTTTCAGGGGCTAACTATGGCTACACCTTC. Its protein product is CASSSFSGANYGYTF.

The rearrangement links TRBV5-1 to TRBJ2-2; a weak D match, TRBD1 (6 bases). Germline loops: CDR1 SGHRS, CDR2 YFSETQ. This CDR3 is built from 15 residues. V was trimmed by 2 bases and J by 10 bases, leaving 18 bases between them. CDR3 coding DNA: TGCGCCAGCAGCTTTACCGGCTCCGAGGGGGAGGAGCTGTTTTTT. Protein product: CASSFTGSEGEELFF.

The chain uses TRBV29-1 and TRBJ1-2; 8 bases match TRBD1. Germline V gene data show CDR1 as SQVTM and CDR2 as ANQGSEA. V shed 4 bases, J shed 6 bases, and the junction held 13 bases outside the gene matches. This CDR3 is built from 15 residues. CDR3 sequence: CSVVKGQGRWDGYTF. CDR3 DNA: TGCAGCGTTGTGAAAGGACAGGGACGATGGGATGGCTACACCTTC.

The V call is TRBV7-8, the J call TRBJ2-7; a weak D match, TRBD1 (5 bases). From germline, CDR1 is SGHVS and CDR2 FQNEAQ. The CDR3 runs to 16 residues. Between the trimmed V and J ends, which lost 3 bases and 0 bases, there was a span of 15 bases. The CDR3 region is CASSFFTGPSSYEQYF. The CDR3, as DNA: TGTGCCAGCAGCTTTTTTACAGGACCGAGCTCCTACGAGCAGTACTTC.

The chain combines TRBV5-6 with TRBJ2-7, with 9 nucleotides matching TRBD1. Germline trimming cut 5 bases from V and 4 bases from J; bases unmatched to any gene: 10. Looked up from germline, CDR1 is SGHDT and CDR2 is YYEEEE. The CDR3 has 15 amino acids. The DNA for the CDR3 is TGTGCCAGCAGGTTAACAGGGGGCGGCCGATACGAGCAGTACTTC. It codes for CASRLTGGGRYEQYF.